This entry describes one T cell receptor beta chain. The antigen remains undetermined. These data originate in a study of shared clonotypes between healthy human individuals. Overall study: Three plates each covered CD4 naive and memory; CD8 naive two, CD8 memory one. Findings and caveats of the study: Among several donors, approximately 4.6% of naive CD4 clonotypes were found in common. Owing to a small donor count, the genetic and exposure-history diversity represented was limited.

Here immunoSEQ multiplex PCR was the method, and the copy in TCRdb shows in-frame clones only, minus some. The data hold roughly 2.2 million clones, with 85% to 95% observed a single time. V lost 5 bases and J 7 bases, leaving 18 bases between the germline ends. Germline-derived CDR1 and CDR2 are MNHNY and SVGAGI (reference sequence). This CDR3 is 15 amino acids long. V usage is TRBV6-6 and J usage is TRBJ2-1; D perhaps matches TRBD1 (5 bases). The clonotype originates from a man aged 18 to 29 in good health. Some clones in this sample may be carry-over from other donors' samples. Specimen: naive CD4+ T cells from PBMCs. This sample's subset: CD45RA+ positively selected. For the CDR3, the DNA is TGTGCCAGCAGTAAGATTCAGGGCCACGCGAATGAGCAGTTCTTC. As protein: CASSKIQGHANEQFF.